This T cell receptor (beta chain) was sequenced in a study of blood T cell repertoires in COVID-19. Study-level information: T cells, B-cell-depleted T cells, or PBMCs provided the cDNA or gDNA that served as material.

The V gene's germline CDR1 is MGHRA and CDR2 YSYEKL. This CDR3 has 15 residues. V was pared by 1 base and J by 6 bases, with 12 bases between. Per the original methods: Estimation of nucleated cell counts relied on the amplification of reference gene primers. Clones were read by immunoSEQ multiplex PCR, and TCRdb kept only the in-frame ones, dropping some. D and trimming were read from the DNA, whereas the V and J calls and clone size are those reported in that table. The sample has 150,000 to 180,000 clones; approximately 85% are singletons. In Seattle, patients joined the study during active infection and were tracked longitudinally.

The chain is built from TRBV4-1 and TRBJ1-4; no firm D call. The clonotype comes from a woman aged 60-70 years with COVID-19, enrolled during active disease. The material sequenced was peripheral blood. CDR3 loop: CASSQGELRDEKLFF. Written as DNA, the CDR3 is TGCGCCAGCAGCCAAGGGGAGTTAAGAGATGAAAAACTGTTTTTT.